This TCR beta chain was recovered during a study of tumor-infiltrating lymphocytes in primary liver carcinoma. Study-wide background: Both sexes were represented among patients, who were 30 to 69 years old.

As for this clonotype: The antigen remains unidentified.

The researchers produced TCR beta cDNA from approximately 460 ng total RNA with a constant-region primer. Library construction for TCR beta comprised three nested multiplex PCR rounds performed with slightly modified ARM-PCR. TCRdb called the multiplex PCR reads again in MiXCR, with one record for every CDR3 protein. The profile shows about 120,000 distinct CDR3 sequences, roughly 70% of them singletons. The study co-extracted DNA and RNA from around 20-30 mg of unsorted bulk tissue. Study-level findings and limits: Pairs of tumor regions overlapped more than tumor-adjacent and tumor-blood pairs did.

Sequenced input: tumor-adjacent normal liver tissue. The TCR sequence derives from a woman aged 60-70 years with primary liver carcinoma and hepatitis B virus infection.

The CDR3 nucleotides read TGTGCCAGCAGCCCCTCAGCGGTACCAACAGATACGCAGTATTTT. It codes for CASSPSAVPTDTQYF. The chain uses TRBV7-3 and TRBJ2-3; possible D gene TRBD2, 5 bases. The V end was cut by 5 bases, the J end by 3 bases, with 15 bases between. Germline V gene data show CDR1 as SGHTA and CDR2 as FQGTGA. The CDR3 spans 15 residues.